This paragraph reports one T cell receptor (beta chain). Seattle patients were enrolled while actively infected and followed longitudinally. This sample was included in a study of blood T cell repertoires in COVID-19. Whole-study context: Researchers got acute and convalescent COVID-19 samples from the United States, Italy and Spain. PBMCs, B-cell-depleted T cells, or T cells provided the cDNA or gDNA that made up the material.

Under the authors' procedure: Amplifying reference gene primers gave estimates of nucleated cell counts. Data came from immunoSEQ multiplex PCR; TCRdb stores just in-frame clones and leaves some out. V and J calls and clone size come straight from that table; D and trimming were deduced from the DNA. The data contain hundreds of thousands of clones, around 87% of them seen just once; the ten biggest clones take up just under 6.5%. The length of the CDR3 is 16 residues. CDR1 SGHTA and CDR2 FQGNSA come from the germline V gene. V lost 0 bases and J lost 8; bases outside the gene matches: 7. The sequence was obtained from a woman aged 50 to 65 with COVID-19, enrolled during active disease. The chain combines TRBV7-2 with TRBJ1-6; 7 bases match TRBD1. The sample consisted of peripheral blood. The CDR3, as DNA: TGTGCCAGCAGCTTAGCAGGGGACAGACTATATTCACCCCTCCACTTT. As protein: CASSLAGDRLYSPLHF.